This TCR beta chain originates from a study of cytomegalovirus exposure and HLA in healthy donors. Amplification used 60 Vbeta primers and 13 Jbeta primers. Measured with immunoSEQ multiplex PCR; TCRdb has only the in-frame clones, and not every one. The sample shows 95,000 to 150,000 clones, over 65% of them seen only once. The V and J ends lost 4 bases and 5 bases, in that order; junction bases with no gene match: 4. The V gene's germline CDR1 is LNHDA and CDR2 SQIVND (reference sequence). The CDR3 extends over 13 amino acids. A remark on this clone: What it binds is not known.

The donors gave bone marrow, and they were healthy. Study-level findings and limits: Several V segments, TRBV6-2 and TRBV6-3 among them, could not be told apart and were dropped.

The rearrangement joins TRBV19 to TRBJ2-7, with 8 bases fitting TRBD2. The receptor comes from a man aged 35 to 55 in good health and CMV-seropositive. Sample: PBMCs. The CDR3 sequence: CASSTGGGNEQYF. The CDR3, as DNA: TGTGCCAGTAGTACCGGGGGGGGCAACGAGCAGTACTTC.